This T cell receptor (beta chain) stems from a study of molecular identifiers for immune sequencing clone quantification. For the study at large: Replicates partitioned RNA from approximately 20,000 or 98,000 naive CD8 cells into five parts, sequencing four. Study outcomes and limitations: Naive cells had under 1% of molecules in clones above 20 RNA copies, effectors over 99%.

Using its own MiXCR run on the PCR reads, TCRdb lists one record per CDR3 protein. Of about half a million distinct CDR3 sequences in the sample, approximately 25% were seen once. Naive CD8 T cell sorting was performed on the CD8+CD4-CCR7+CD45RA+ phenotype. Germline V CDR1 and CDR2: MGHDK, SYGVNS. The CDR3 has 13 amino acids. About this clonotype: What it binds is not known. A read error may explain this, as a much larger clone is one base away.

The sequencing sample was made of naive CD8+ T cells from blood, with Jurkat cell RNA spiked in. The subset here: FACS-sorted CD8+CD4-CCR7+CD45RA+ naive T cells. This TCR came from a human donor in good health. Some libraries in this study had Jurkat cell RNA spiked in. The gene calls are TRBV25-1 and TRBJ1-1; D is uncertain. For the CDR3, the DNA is TGTGCCAGCAGTGAATTGGGAGGCACTGGAGCTTTCTTT. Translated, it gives CASSELGGTGAFF.